These T cell receptor beta chains were read from a single sample in a study of T cells in Graves' hyperthyroidism and ophthalmopathy. TCRdb re-analysed the multiplex PCR reads in MiXCR, keeping a single row per CDR3 protein. This table holds approximately 690,000 distinct CDR3 sequences, less than 25% found once. Material for sequencing was blood. The receptor set was obtained from a man aged 25-45 years with Graves' ophthalmopathy. CDR3s include the opening cysteine and the closing phenylalanine or tryptophan. Each record gives: CDR3 protein, CDR3 DNA, clone size, J gene, V gene, D gene. A D gene is named only where the DNA matches it firmly. Part of the rows lack a size; the others show once, few, many or a class for expanded clones.

CDR3 protein: CASTLSGGASYNEQFF; CDR3 DNA: TGCGCCAGCACCCTATCAGGCGGAGCTTCCTACAATGAGCAGTTCTTC; clone size: many; J gene: TRBJ2-1; V gene: TRBV5-1; D gene: NA
CDR3 protein: CAISDRTGGNQPQHF; CDR3 DNA: TGTGCCATCAGCGATAGGACAGGGGGCAATCAGCCCCAGCATTTT; clone size: NA; J gene: TRBJ1-5; V gene: TRBV10-3; D gene: TRBD1
CDR3 protein: CASSPRETGNEQYF; CDR3 DNA: TGTGCCAGCTCACCCAGGGAGACAGGGAACGAGCAGTACTTC; clone size: many; J gene: TRBJ2-7; V gene: TRBV18; D gene: TRBD1
CDR3 protein: CAWIEGGSVNNEQFF; CDR3 DNA: TGTGCCTGGATCGAGGGCGGGAGCGTCAACAATGAGCAGTTCTTC; clone size: few; J gene: TRBJ2-1; V gene: TRBV30; D gene: TRBD2
CDR3 protein: CASSPRTSGGTDTQYF; CDR3 DNA: TGTGCCAGCAGTCCACGGACTAGCGGGGGCACAGATACGCAGTATTTT; clone size: many; J gene: TRBJ2-3; V gene: TRBV12-3/TRBV12-4; D gene: TRBD2
CDR3 protein: CASSATGGVIQPQHF; CDR3 DNA: TGTGCCAGCAGTGCAACAGGGGGTGTAATTCAGCCCCAGCATTTT; clone size: NA; J gene: TRBJ1-5; V gene: TRBV6-1; D gene: TRBD1
CDR3 protein: CVKQAGVLVRSTGELFF; CDR3 DNA: TGTGTCAAACAAGCGGGAGTCCTCGTTCGGAGCACCGGGGAGCTGTTTTTT; clone size: NA; J gene: TRBJ2-2; V gene: TRBV10-3; D gene: TRBD2
CDR3 protein: CASSFRERGFTEAFF; CDR3 DNA: TGTGCCAGCAGTTTTAGGGAGCGGGGTTTCACTGAAGCTTTCTTT; clone size: NA; J gene: TRBJ1-1; V gene: TRBV7-8; D gene: NA
CDR3 protein: CASSLGLLDEQYF; CDR3 DNA: TGTGCCAGCAGTTTGGGGTTACTCGACGAGCAGTACTTC; clone size: many; J gene: TRBJ2-7; V gene: TRBV27; D gene: NA
CDR3 protein: CASRYGTVYNEQFF; CDR3 DNA: TGTGCCAGCAGGTACGGGACTGTCTACAATGAGCAGTTCTTC; clone size: many; J gene: TRBJ2-1; V gene: TRBV2; D gene: NA
CDR3 protein: CASRRDLSYEQYF; CDR3 DNA: TGTGCCAGCAGACGGGACTTGTCCTACGAGCAGTACTTC; clone size: few; J gene: TRBJ2-7; V gene: TRBV6-1; D gene: NA
CDR3 protein: CASSISGSSFEQYF; CDR3 DNA: TGCGCCAGCAGCATTAGCGGTTCCTCCTTCGAGCAGTACTTC; clone size: NA; J gene: TRBJ2-7; V gene: TRBV4-1; D gene: NA
CDR3 protein: CASSARQGANYGYTF; CDR3 DNA: TGTGCCAGCAGTGCAAGACAGGGGGCTAACTATGGCTACACCTTC; clone size: few; J gene: TRBJ1-2; V gene: TRBV6-1; D gene: TRBD1
CDR3 protein: CSAILYNEQFF; CDR3 DNA: TGCAGTGCTATTCTTTACAATGAGCAGTTCTTC; clone size: NA; J gene: TRBJ2-1; V gene: TRBV20-1; D gene: NA
CDR3 protein: CASSMDRVSYNEQFF; CDR3 DNA: TGTGCCAGCAGTATGGACAGGGTGTCCTACAATGAGCAGTTCTTC; clone size: many; J gene: TRBJ2-1; V gene: TRBV2; D gene: TRBD1
CDR3 protein: CASSLESSGRLFYNEQFF; CDR3 DNA: TGTGCCAGTAGCTTAGAAAGCAGCGGGAGACTATTTTACAATGAGCAGTTCTTC; clone size: NA; J gene: TRBJ2-1; V gene: TRBV7-2; D gene: TRBD2
CDR3 protein: CASSPGGGALFTEAFF; CDR3 DNA: TGTGCCAGTAGTCCTGGAGGGGGCGCGTTATTTACTGAAGCTTTCTTT; clone size: NA; J gene: TRBJ1-1; V gene: TRBV19; D gene: TRBD1
CDR3 protein: CASSDAGYSTDTQYF; CDR3 DNA: TGTGCCAGCTCCGATGCGGGTTATAGCACAGATACGCAGTATTTT; clone size: few; J gene: TRBJ2-3; V gene: TRBV7-9; D gene: NA
CDR3 protein: CASSSKGAGDTQYF; CDR3 DNA: TGTGCCAGCAGCTCAAAGGGGGCTGGCGATACGCAGTATTTT; clone size: NA; J gene: TRBJ2-3; V gene: TRBV7-3; D gene: TRBD1
CDR3 protein: CASSLLIGTTHYEQYF; CDR3 DNA: TGTGCCAGCAGCCTTCTGATTGGGACAACTCACTACGAGCAGTACTTC; clone size: many; J gene: TRBJ2-7; V gene: TRBV11-2; D gene: NA
CDR3 protein: CATSRGRDANTGELFF; CDR3 DNA: TGTGCCACCAGCAGAGGTCGGGACGCGAACACCGGGGAGCTGTTTTTT; clone size: NA; J gene: TRBJ2-2; V gene: TRBV15; D gene: NA
CDR3 protein: CASSSPGQSYEQYF; CDR3 DNA: TGTGCCAGCAGCTCACCGGGACAGTCCTACGAGCAGTACTTC; clone size: many; J gene: TRBJ2-7; V gene: TRBV6-1; D gene: TRBD1
CDR3 protein: CASSITGKNTGELFF; CDR3 DNA: TGTGCCAGTAGTATAACAGGGAAGAACACCGGGGAGCTGTTTTTT; clone size: few; J gene: TRBJ2-2; V gene: TRBV19; D gene: NA
CDR3 protein: CASSSGLAGEVGNEQFF; CDR3 DNA: TGCGCCAGCAGCTCGGGACTAGCGGGAGAGGTAGGCAATGAGCAGTTCTTC; clone size: NA; J gene: TRBJ2-1; V gene: TRBV7-9; D gene: TRBD2
CDR3 protein: CASSTVGSGSDTQYF; CDR3 DNA: TGTGCCAGCAGCACAGTGGGTAGCGGGAGTGATACGCAGTATTTT; clone size: few; J gene: TRBJ2-3; V gene: TRBV12-3/TRBV12-4; D gene: TRBD2
CDR3 protein: CASSQRDSSCEQYF; CDR3 DNA: TGTGCCAGCAGCCAAAGGGACTCTTCCTGCGAGCAGTACTTC; clone size: NA; J gene: TRBJ2-7; V gene: TRBV3-1; D gene: NA
CDR3 protein: CASSQRERAYNEQFF; CDR3 DNA: TGCGCCAGCAGCCAGCGGGAGAGGGCCTACAATGAGCAGTTCTTC; clone size: many; J gene: TRBJ2-1; V gene: TRBV5-1; D gene: TRBD2
CDR3 protein: CASSPQGPETQYF; CDR3 DNA: TGTGCCAGCAGTCCCCAGGGGCCGGAGACCCAGTACTTC; clone size: many; J gene: TRBJ2-5; V gene: TRBV28; D gene: NA
CDR3 protein: CASPGLRGVETQYF; CDR3 DNA: TGTGCCAGCCCAGGCCTGCGGGGGGTTGAGACCCAGTACTTC; clone size: few; J gene: TRBJ2-5; V gene: TRBV27; D gene: TRBD2
CDR3 protein: CASSLWVRGALQETQYF; CDR3 DNA: TGTGCCAGCAGCTTATGGGTGCGGGGGGCCCTCCAAGAGACCCAGTACTTC; clone size: NA; J gene: TRBJ2-5; V gene: TRBV7-2; D gene: TRBD2
CDR3 protein: CASSDRWGTEAFF; CDR3 DNA: TGTGCCAGCAGCGATAGGTGGGGAACTGAAGCTTTCTTT; clone size: NA; J gene: TRBJ1-1; V gene: TRBV6-1; D gene: NA
CDR3 protein: CSAAPSESLSYEQYF; CDR3 DNA: TGCAGTGCCGCCCCTAGCGAGTCCCTCTCTTACGAGCAGTACTTC; clone size: few; J gene: TRBJ2-7; V gene: TRBV20-1; D gene: NA
CDR3 protein: CAGLRWEGRGEKLFF; CDR3 DNA: TGTGCCGGCCTTAGATGGGAGGGGCGGGGTGAAAAACTGTTTTTT; clone size: NA; J gene: TRBJ1-4; V gene: TRBV2; D gene: NA
CDR3 protein: CASSQEYQGRDEQFF; CDR3 DNA: TGCGCCAGCAGCCAAGAGTACCAGGGCCGCGATGAGCAGTTCTTC; clone size: NA; J gene: TRBJ2-1; V gene: TRBV4-1; D gene: NA
CDR3 protein: CASSPSGTSGSFLDTQYF; CDR3 DNA: TGTGCCAGCAGTCCCTCCGGGACTAGCGGGAGTTTTTTAGATACGCAGTATTTT; clone size: NA; J gene: TRBJ2-3; V gene: TRBV7-6; D gene: TRBD2
CDR3 protein: CASSLAVGGHEQFF; CDR3 DNA: TGCGCCAGCAGCTTGGCTGTGGGAGGGCATGAGCAGTTCTTC; clone size: many; J gene: TRBJ2-1; V gene: TRBV5-1; D gene: TRBD2
CDR3 protein: CASSLIPSGRAGPYNEQFF; CDR3 DNA: TGCGCCAGCAGCCTGATCCCTAGCGGGAGGGCCGGCCCTTACAATGAGCAGTTCTTC; clone size: NA; J gene: TRBJ2-1; V gene: TRBV4-1; D gene: TRBD2
CDR3 protein: CAWSVGLAGGVEQFF; CDR3 DNA: TGTGCCTGGAGTGTAGGGCTAGCGGGAGGCGTAGAGCAGTTCTTC; clone size: few; J gene: TRBJ2-1; V gene: TRBV30; D gene: TRBD2
CDR3 protein: CASSSRQGAGRTEAFF; CDR3 DNA: TGTGCCAGCAGCTCCCGACAGGGGGCGGGCCGGACTGAAGCTTTCTTT; clone size: NA; J gene: TRBJ1-1; V gene: TRBV7-3; D gene: TRBD1
CDR3 protein: CASSGRTGSSYNEQFF; CDR3 DNA: TGTGCCAGCAGTGGCCGAACAGGGAGCTCCTACAATGAGCAGTTCTTC; clone size: many; J gene: TRBJ2-1; V gene: TRBV2; D gene: NA
CDR3 protein: CASRPGTGPHEQYF; CDR3 DNA: TGTGCCAGCAGACCCGGGACAGGGCCGCACGAGCAGTACTTC; clone size: NA; J gene: TRBJ2-7; V gene: TRBV28; D gene: TRBD1
CDR3 protein: CSAVGLPQETQYF; CDR3 DNA: TGCAGTGCTGTGGGACTACCTCAAGAGACCCAGTACTTC; clone size: once; J gene: TRBJ2-5; V gene: TRBV20-1; D gene: TRBD2
CDR3 protein: CASVRVPLNTGELFF; CDR3 DNA: TGTGCCAGCGTCAGGGTTCCTTTGAACACCGGGGAGCTGTTTTTT; clone size: NA; J gene: TRBJ2-2; V gene: TRBV12-3/TRBV12-4; D gene: NA
CDR3 protein: CASSLWPGQGAQGYTF; CDR3 DNA: TGCGCCAGCAGCTTGTGGCCGGGACAGGGGGCTCAAGGCTACACCTTC; clone size: NA; J gene: TRBJ1-2; V gene: TRBV5-1; D gene: TRBD1
CDR3 protein: CSGGTEAFF; CDR3 DNA: TGCAGCGGAGGGACTGAAGCTTTCTTT; clone size: few; J gene: TRBJ1-1; V gene: TRBV29-1; D gene: NA
CDR3 protein: CASSQESGHTYEQYF; CDR3 DNA: TGCGCCAGCAGCCAAGAGTCGGGACACACCTACGAGCAGTACTTC; clone size: NA; J gene: TRBJ2-7; V gene: TRBV4-1; D gene: NA
CDR3 protein: CASSAPTRSGSYSYEQYF; CDR3 DNA: TGCGCCAGCAGTGCGCCGACTAGAAGCGGGTCTTACTCCTACGAGCAGTACTTC; clone size: few; J gene: TRBJ2-7; V gene: TRBV10-2; D gene: NA